The source of this TCR beta chain is a study of vaccination and CD4 T cells after COVID-19. The Oncomine TCR Beta short-read assay was applied to DNA of cultured CD4+ T cells. TCRdb re-called the PCR reads with MiXCR, one entry per CDR3 protein. Of 10,000 to 15,000 distinct CDR3 sequences in the sample, about 37% were seen once. Treatment denoted: roughly 11-day PBMC culture with coronavirus spike peptide pools or control peptides (ViraFEST assay). With regard to this clonotype: The antigen remains unidentified.

CDR1 and CDR2 (germline): MDHEN, SYDVKM. The CDR3 totals 13 residues. V lost 5 bases, J lost 4 bases, and 9 bases lay in between. Sequencing used cultured CD4+ T cells from blood. This chain uses TRBV28 with TRBJ1-3; D call uncertain. The receptor's source is a human donor with COVID-19. CDR3 nucleotide sequence: TGTGCCAGCAGTGGGCCGCGGGGAAACACCATATATTTT. Its translation: CASSGPRGNTIYF.